The T cell receptor beta chain described here comes from a study of control samples from healthy donors and cancer patients. Germline lookup yields CDR1 MDHEN and CDR2 SYDVKM. Trimming at V came to 3 bases and at J to 6 bases, leaving 11 bases not matched to a gene. The CDR3 loop spans 16 amino acids. The assay was immunoSEQ multiplex PCR, and TCRdb's table has in-frame clones only and misses some. Of more than 110,000 clones in the sample, more than 90% were seen once. Sequencing was done on a sample of blood. The receptor's source is a young man in good health. The chain combines TRBV28 with TRBJ1-2; 9 bases map to TRBD1. As DNA, the CDR3 is TGTGCCAGCAGTTTGGTTTTAGGGGACAGGGTGGATGGCTACACCTTC. Its translation: CASSLVLGDRVDGYTF.